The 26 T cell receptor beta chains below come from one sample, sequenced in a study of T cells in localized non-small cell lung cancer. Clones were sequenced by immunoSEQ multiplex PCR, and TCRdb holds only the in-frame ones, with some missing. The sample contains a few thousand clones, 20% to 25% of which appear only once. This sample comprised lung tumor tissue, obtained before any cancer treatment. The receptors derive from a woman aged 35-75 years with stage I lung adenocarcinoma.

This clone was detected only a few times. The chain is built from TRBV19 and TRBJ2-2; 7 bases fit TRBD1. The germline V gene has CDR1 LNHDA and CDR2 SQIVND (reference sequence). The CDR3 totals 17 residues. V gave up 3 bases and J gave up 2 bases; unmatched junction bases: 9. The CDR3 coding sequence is TGTGCCAGTAGTATTCCCACAGGGGTCTCTAACACCGGGGAGCTGTTTTTT. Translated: CASSIPTGVSNTGELFF.

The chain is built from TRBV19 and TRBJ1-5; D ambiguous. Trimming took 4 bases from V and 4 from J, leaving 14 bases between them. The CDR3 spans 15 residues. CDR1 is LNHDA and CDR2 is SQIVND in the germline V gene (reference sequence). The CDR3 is CASSTLYEANQPQHF. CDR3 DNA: TGTGCCAGTAGTACGCTTTATGAGGCGAATCAGCCCCAGCATTTT.

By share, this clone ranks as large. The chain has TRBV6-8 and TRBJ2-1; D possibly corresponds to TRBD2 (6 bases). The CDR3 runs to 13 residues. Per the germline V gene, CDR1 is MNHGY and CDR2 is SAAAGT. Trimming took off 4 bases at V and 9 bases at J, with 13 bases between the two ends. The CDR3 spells CASSSGTYGEQFF. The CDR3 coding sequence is TGTGCCAGCAGTTCCGGGACTTATGGTGAGCAGTTCTTC.

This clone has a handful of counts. CDR3 DNA sequence: TGTGCCAGTCGTAATAGCGGGACTAGCACAGATACGCAGTATTTT. This codes for CASRNSGTSTDTQYF. The rearrangement uses TRBV10-3 and TRBJ2-3, with TRBD2 matching 8 bases. The ends lost 10 bases at V and 0 bases at J; junction bases unmatched: 9. CDR3 length equals 15 residues. Germline assignment: CDR1 ENHRY and CDR2 SYGVKD.

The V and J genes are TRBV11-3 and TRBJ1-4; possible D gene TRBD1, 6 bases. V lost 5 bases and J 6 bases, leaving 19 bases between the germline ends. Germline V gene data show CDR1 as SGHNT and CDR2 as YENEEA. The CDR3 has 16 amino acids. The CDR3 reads CASSPWTEGLDEKLFF. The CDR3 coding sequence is TGTGCCAGCAGCCCTTGGACAGAGGGGCTAGATGAAAAACTGTTTTTT.

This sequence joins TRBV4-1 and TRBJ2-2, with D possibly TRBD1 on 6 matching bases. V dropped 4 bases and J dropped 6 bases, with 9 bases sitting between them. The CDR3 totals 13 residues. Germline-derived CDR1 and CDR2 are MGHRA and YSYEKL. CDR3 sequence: CASSLWTAGELFF. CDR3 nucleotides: TGCGCCAGCAGCCTCTGGACAGCCGGGGAGCTGTTTTTT.

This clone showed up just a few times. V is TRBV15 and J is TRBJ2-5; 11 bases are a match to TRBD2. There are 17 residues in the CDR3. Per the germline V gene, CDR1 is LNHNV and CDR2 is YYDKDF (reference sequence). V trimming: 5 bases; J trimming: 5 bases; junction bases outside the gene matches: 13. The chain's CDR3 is CATSHGLSGGVDETQYF. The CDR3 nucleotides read TGTGCCACCAGCCACGGCCTTAGCGGGGGGGTGGATGAGACCCAGTACTTC.

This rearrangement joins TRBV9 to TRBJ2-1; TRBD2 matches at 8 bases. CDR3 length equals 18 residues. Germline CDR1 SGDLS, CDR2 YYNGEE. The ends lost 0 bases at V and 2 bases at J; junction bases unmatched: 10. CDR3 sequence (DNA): TGTGCCAGCAGCGTAGGTGCCGGGGGGGCCAATACCTACAATGAGCAGTTCTTC. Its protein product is CASSVGAGGANTYNEQFF.

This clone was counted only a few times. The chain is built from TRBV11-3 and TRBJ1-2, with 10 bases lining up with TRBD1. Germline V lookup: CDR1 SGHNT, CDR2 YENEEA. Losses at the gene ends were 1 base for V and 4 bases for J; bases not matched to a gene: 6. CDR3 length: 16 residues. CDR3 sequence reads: CASSLGQGALGYGYTF. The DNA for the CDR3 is TGTGCCAGCAGCTTAGGACAGGGGGCCTTGGGCTATGGCTACACCTTC.

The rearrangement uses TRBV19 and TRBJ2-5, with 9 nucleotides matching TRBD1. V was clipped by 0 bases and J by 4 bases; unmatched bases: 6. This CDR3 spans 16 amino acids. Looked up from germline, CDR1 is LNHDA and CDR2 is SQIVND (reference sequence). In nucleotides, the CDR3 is TGTGCCAGTAGTATAGATCTGAGGACAGGGGTAGAGACCCAGTACTTC. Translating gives CASSIDLRTGVETQYF.

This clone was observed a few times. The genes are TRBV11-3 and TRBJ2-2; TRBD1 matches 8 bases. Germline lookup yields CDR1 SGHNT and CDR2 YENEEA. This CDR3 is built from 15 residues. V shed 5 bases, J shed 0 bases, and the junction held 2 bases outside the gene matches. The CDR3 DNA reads TGTGCCAGCAGCGAACAGGGGGCGAACACCGGGGAGCTGTTTTTT. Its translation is CASSEQGANTGELFF.

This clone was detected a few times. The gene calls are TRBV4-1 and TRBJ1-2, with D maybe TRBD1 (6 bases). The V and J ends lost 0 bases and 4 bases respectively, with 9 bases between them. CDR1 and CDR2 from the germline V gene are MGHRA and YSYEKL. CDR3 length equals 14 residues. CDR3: CASSQDGQFYGYTF. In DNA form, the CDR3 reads TGCGCCAGCAGCCAAGATGGACAGTTCTATGGCTACACCTTC.

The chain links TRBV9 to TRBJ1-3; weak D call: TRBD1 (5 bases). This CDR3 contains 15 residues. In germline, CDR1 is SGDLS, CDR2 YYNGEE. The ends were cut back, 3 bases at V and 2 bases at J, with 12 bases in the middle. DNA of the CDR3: TGTGCCAGCAGCGCTACGGGGCGTACTGGAAACACCATATATTTT. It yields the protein CASSATGRTGNTIYF. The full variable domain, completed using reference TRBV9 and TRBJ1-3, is DSGVTQTPKHLITATGQRVTLRCSPRSGDLSVYWYQQSLDQGLQFLIQYYNGEERAKGNILERFSAQQFPDLHSELNLSSLELGDSALYFCASSATGRTGNTIYFGEGSWLTVV.

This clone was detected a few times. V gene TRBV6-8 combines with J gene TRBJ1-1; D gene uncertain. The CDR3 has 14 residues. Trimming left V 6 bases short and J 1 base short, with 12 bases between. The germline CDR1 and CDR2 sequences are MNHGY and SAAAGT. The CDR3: CASRPPGQNTEAFF. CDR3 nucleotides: TGTGCCAGCAGACCTCCGGGCCAGAACACTGAAGCTTTCTTT.

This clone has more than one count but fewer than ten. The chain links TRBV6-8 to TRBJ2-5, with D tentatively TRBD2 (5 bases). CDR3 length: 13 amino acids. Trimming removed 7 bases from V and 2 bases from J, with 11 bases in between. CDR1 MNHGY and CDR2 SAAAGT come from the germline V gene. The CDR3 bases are TGTGCCAGCAAGGAGGCTGGACAAGAGACCCAGTACTTC. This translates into CASKEAGQETQYF.

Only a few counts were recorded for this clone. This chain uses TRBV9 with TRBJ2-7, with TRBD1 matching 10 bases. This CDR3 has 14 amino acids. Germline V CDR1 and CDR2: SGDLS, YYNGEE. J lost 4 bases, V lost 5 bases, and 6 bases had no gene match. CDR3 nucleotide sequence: TGTGCCAGCAGTGTGACAGGGGGCTGGTACGAGCAGTACTTC. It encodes CASSVTGGWYEQYF.

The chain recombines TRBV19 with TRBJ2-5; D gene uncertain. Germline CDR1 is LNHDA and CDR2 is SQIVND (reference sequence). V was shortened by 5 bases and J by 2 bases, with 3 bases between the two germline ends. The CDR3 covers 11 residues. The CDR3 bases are TGTGCCAGTAGTTTTCAAGAGACCCAGTACTTC. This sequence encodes CASSFQETQYF.

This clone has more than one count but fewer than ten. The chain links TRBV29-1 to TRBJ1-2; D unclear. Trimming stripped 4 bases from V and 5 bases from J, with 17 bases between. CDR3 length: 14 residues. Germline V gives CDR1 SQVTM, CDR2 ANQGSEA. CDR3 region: CSVVPLSWTYGYTF. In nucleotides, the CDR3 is TGCAGCGTTGTGCCCCTGTCCTGGACGTATGGCTACACCTTC.

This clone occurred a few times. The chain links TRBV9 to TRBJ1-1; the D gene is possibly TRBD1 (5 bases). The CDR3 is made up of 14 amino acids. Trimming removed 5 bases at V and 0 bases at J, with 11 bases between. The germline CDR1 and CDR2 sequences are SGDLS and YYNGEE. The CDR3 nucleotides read TGTGCCAGCAGGGGGCTTACCTTGAACACTGAAGCTTTCTTT. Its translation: CASRGLTLNTEAFF.

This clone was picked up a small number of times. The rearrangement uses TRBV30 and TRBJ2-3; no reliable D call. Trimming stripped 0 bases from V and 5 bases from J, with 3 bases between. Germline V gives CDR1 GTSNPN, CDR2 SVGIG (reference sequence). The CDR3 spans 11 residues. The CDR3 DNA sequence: TGTGCCTGGAGTGTCCTAGATACGCAGTATTTT. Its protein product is CAWSVLDTQYF.

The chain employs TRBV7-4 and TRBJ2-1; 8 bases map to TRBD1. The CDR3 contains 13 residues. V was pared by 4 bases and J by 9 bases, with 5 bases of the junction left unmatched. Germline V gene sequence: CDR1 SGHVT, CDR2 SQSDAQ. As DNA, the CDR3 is TGTGCCAGCAGCTCGGACAGGGCAGGTGAGCAGTTCTTC. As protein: CASSSDRAGEQFF.

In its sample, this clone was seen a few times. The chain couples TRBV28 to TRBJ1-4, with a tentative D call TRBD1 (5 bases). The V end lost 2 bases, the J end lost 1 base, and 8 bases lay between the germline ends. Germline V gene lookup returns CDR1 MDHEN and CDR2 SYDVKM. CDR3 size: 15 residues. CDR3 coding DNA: TGTGCCAGCAGTTTACGGGGGGGAACTAATGAAAAACTGTTTTTT. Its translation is CASSLRGGTNEKLFF. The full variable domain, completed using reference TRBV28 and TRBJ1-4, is DVKVTQSSRYLVKRTGEKVFLECVQDMDHENMFWYRQDPGLGLRLIYFSYDVKMKEKGDIPEGYSVSREKKERFSLILESASTNQTSMYLCASSLRGGTNEKLFFGSGTQLSVL.

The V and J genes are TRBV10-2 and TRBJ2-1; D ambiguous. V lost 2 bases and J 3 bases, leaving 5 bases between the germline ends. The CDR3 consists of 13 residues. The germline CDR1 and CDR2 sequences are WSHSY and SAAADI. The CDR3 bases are TGCGCCAGCAGTGAGGGCAGCTACAATGAGCAGTTCTTC. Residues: CASSEGSYNEQFF.

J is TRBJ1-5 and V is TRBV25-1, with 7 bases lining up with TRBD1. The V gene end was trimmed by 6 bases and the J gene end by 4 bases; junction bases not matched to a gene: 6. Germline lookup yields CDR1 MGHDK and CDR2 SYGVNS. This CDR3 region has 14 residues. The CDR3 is CASRGQGENQPQHF. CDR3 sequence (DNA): TGTGCCAGCAGGGGGCAGGGGGAAAATCAGCCCCAGCATTTT.

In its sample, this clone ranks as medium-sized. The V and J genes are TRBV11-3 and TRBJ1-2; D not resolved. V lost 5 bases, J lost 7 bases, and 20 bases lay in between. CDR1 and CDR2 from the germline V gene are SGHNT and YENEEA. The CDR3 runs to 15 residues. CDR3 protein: CASSPRPVVGSGYTF. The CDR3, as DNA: TGTGCCAGCAGCCCCCGACCCGTGGTGGGATCTGGCTACACCTTC.

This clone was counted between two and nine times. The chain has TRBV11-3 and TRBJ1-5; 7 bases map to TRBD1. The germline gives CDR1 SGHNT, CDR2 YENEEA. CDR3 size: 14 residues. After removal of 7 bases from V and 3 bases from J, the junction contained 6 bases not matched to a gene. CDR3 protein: CASNPGTVNQPQHF. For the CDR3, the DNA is TGTGCCAGCAACCCCGGGACAGTCAATCAGCCCCAGCATTTT.